One and the same sample provided the 5 T cell receptor beta chains below, sequenced in a study of blood T cell repertoires in COVID-19. Method: immunoSEQ multiplex PCR; TCRdb's copy keeps in-frame clones and lacks some. The table has 150,000 to 200,000 clones, 75% to 95% seen once; the top ten hold 0.53%. The sample consisted of peripheral blood. These receptors all stem from a man in his fifties with acute or convalescent COVID-19.

The rearrangement uses TRBV5-1 and TRBJ2-7; 10 bases align to TRBD2. This CDR3 has 20 residues. Trimming took 0 bases from V and 0 from J; bases not matched to a gene: 15. The germline gives CDR1 SGHRS, CDR2 YFSETQ. Written as DNA, the CDR3 is TGCGCCAGCAGCTTGGGGGTAGGCAGCGGGAGGGGTCCGAGCTCCTACGAGCAGTACTTC. This sequence encodes CASSLGVGSGRGPSSYEQYF. Drawing the rest from reference TRBV5-1 and TRBJ2-7, the complete variable domain is KAGVTQTPRYLIKTRGQQVTLSCSPISGHRSVSWYQQTPGQGLQFLFEYFSETQRNKGNFPGRFSGRQFSNSRSEMNVSTLELGDSALYLCASSLGVGSGRGPSSYEQYFGPGTRLTVT.

V usage is TRBV7-3 and J usage is TRBJ2-1; D is perhaps TRBD2 (6 bases). V gave up 6 bases and J gave up 0 bases, with 12 bases separating them. Germline-derived CDR1 and CDR2 are SGHTA and FQGTGA. This CDR3 comprises 15 residues. The CDR3 spells CASRQAGSSYNEQFF. The CDR3 DNA is TGTGCCAGCAGACAAGCGGGCAGCTCCTACAATGAGCAGTTCTTC.

Written as DNA, the CDR3 is TGCGCCAGCAGCACCGGGATAGCGGGAGGATATGCCGGGGAGCTGTTTTTT. Its translation is CASSTGIAGGYAGELFF. The J gene is TRBJ2-2, the V gene TRBV5-1, with 10 nucleotides matching TRBD2. V lost 4 bases, J lost 6 bases, and 12 bases stayed unmatched. The CDR3 runs 17 residues. Germline CDR1 is SGHRS and CDR2 is YFSETQ.

The chain carries TRBV29-1 and TRBJ1-2; D gene uncertain. The CDR3 has 12 amino acids. The V end lost 3 bases, the J end lost 2 bases, and 7 bases lay between the germline ends. Germline CDR1 reads SQVTM; CDR2 reads ANQGSEA. The CDR3 here is CSVDTRNYGYTF. CDR3 DNA: TGCAGCGTTGATACTCGGAACTATGGCTACACCTTC.

V is TRBV30 and J is TRBJ1-5; D is unresolved. This CDR3 has 14 amino acids. Per the germline V gene, CDR1 is GTSNPN and CDR2 is SVGIG (reference sequence). Trimming stripped 7 bases from V and 3 bases from J, with 16 bases between. The DNA of the CDR3 is TGTGCCTTCGGAGGCACCCTTGACAATCAGCCCCAGCATTTT. Its translation: CAFGGTLDNQPQHF. Together with reference TRBV30 and TRBJ1-5, the CDR3 gives the full variable domain: SQTIHQWPATLVQPVGSPLSLECTVEGTSNPNLYWYRQAAGRGLQLLFYSVGIGQISSEVPQNLSASRPQDRQFILSSKKLLLSDSGFYLCAFGGTLDNQPQHFGDGTRLSIL.